The 26 T cell receptor beta chains listed next were all sequenced from one sample in a study of T cells in Graves' hyperthyroidism and ophthalmopathy. The investigators amplified TCR beta CDR3 regions from RNA transcripts. TCR CDR3 regions were first amplified by RT-PCR with HTBI primers. TCRdb reprocessed the multiplex PCR reads via MiXCR and lists one record per CDR3 protein. The table shows roughly 300,000 distinct CDR3 sequences, with 21% occurring only once. What was sequenced was blood. These receptors all stem from a woman between 45 and 65 years old with Graves' hyperthyroidism.

There are a few counts of this clonotype. The CDR3 is CASSQSHRATEAFF. As DNA, the CDR3 is TGCGCCAGCAGCCAAAGCCACAGGGCCACTGAAGCTTTCTTT. The rearrangement uses TRBV4-1 and TRBJ1-1, with D maybe TRBD1 (6 bases). The germline V gene encodes CDR1 MGHRA and CDR2 YSYEKL. This CDR3 region has 14 residues. Trimming cost V 2 bases and J 4 bases, with 11 bases left between them.

This clonotype has only a few counts. The genes are TRBV19 and TRBJ1-1; 8 nucleotides align to TRBD1. Unmatched junction bases numbered 8, after V lost 8 bases and J lost 3 bases. The V gene's germline CDR1 is LNHDA and CDR2 SQIVND (reference sequence). The CDR3 runs 14 residues. Here the CDR3 reads CASRDRGRDTEAFF. The CDR3 DNA reads TGTGCCAGTCGCGACAGGGGCCGGGACACTGAAGCTTTCTTT.

In its sample, this clonotype was seen once. This sequence joins TRBV11-2 and TRBJ2-5, with 8 positions matching TRBD1. Per the germline V gene, CDR1 is SGHAT and CDR2 is FQNNGV. Unmatched junction bases numbered 8, after V lost 3 bases and J lost 5 bases. The CDR3 spans 15 residues. The CDR3 loop is CASSFKQGVGETQYF. The CDR3 DNA reads as TGTGCCAGCAGCTTTAAACAGGGGGTGGGTGAGACCCAGTACTTC.

This clonotype appeared many times. The chain has TRBV7-8 and TRBJ2-3; D is perhaps TRBD1 (6 bases). This CDR3 comprises 15 residues. The germline V gene encodes CDR1 SGHVS and CDR2 FQNEAQ. V lost 2 bases to trimming and J lost 2 bases, with 11 bases between them. CDR3 sequence (DNA): TGTGCCAGCAGCTTAAGGGACACTGTCACAGATACGCAGTATTTT. Amino acid sequence: CASSLRDTVTDTQYF.

This clonotype was counted ten times or more. The V and J genes are TRBV12-3 or TRBV12-4 and TRBJ2-1; 11 bases are a match to TRBD1. V was clipped by 6 bases and J by 7 bases; unmatched bases: 11. The CDR3 sequence is 16 residues long. The CDR3: CASRPFPGQGANEQFF. The DNA for the CDR3 is TGTGCCAGCAGACCATTTCCAGGACAGGGGGCAAATGAGCAGTTCTTC.

In its sample, this clonotype was seen many times. The CDR3 nucleotides read TGTGCCAGCAGCGTAGTCCCAGACACTTACGCGAACACTGAAGCTTTCTTT. It encodes CASSVVPDTYANTEAFF. The chain carries TRBV9 and TRBJ1-1; D uncertain. The germline gives CDR1 SGDLS, CDR2 YYNGEE. The CDR3 has 17 residues. V lost 0 bases and J 1 base, leaving 16 bases between the germline ends.

This clonotype was counted only a few times. The rearrangement joins TRBV13 to TRBJ1-6; 11 bases align to TRBD1. Germline CDR1 and CDR2: PRHDT and FYEKMQ (reference sequence). The CDR3 contains 16 residues. V lost 4 bases and J lost 9; bases outside the gene matches: 8. DNA for the CDR3: TGTGCCAGCAGCTCCTCCGGGACAGGGGGTAGTTCACCCCTCCACTTT. This sequence encodes CASSSSGTGGSSPLHF.

This clonotype was counted many times. This chain connects TRBV28 to TRBJ1-2; TRBD1 agrees at 12 bases. The length of the CDR3 is 15 residues. The V segment lost 6 bases and the J segment 5 bases; nucleotides outside the gene matches: 7. The germline V gene encodes CDR1 MDHEN and CDR2 SYDVKM. In nucleotides, the CDR3 is TGTGCCAGCAGGGATGGGACAGGGGGCGAGTATGGCTACACCTTC. It encodes CASRDGTGGEYGYTF.

This clonotype was observed many times. J is TRBJ1-5 and V is TRBV27, with TRBD1 matching 9 bases. The CDR3 covers 16 residues. With V trimmed by 5 bases and J by 1 base, 6 bases remained unmatched. CDR1 and CDR2 from the germline V gene are MNHEY and SMNVEV (reference sequence). CDR3 protein: CASSTTGGWSNQPQHF. In DNA, the CDR3 is TGTGCCAGCAGTACCACAGGGGGCTGGAGCAATCAGCCCCAGCATTTT.

The V call is TRBV4-1, the J call TRBJ2-7; the D gene is possibly TRBD2 (7 bases). V lost 2 bases, J lost 7 bases, and 18 bases lay in between. The CDR3 has 15 residues. Looked up from germline, CDR1 is MGHRA and CDR2 is YSYEKL. Written as DNA, the CDR3 is TGCGCCAGCAGCCAACCGGGACGGGGGGCGAGAGAGCAGTACTTC. Translating it yields CASSQPGRGAREQYF.

The V call is TRBV6-1, the J call TRBJ2-1; 7 positions match TRBD2. CDR1 is MNHNS, CDR2 SASEGT, per germline. The trim removed 6 bases at V and 7 bases at J, leaving 9 bases unmatched. The CDR3 runs to 14 residues. CDR3 bases: TGTGCCAGCAGCAAATCCGGGGGAGGGAATGAGCAGTTCTTC. Translated: CASSKSGGGNEQFF.

This clonotype was seen many times. The chain joins TRBV3-1 to TRBJ2-4; D may be TRBD1 (7 bases). From germline, CDR1 is LGHDT and CDR2 YNNKEL (reference sequence). The CDR3 runs 14 residues. The V and J ends lost 4 bases and 6 bases respectively, with 13 bases between them. The CDR3 protein is CASSPARGANIQYF. CDR3 DNA: TGTGCCAGCAGCCCCGCCAGGGGGGCAAACATTCAGTACTTC.

This clonotype was observed many times. This rearrangement joins TRBV3-1 to TRBJ2-6; possibly TRBD2 for D (6 bases). The CDR3 length is 15 residues. V gave up 1 base and J gave up 2 bases, with 6 bases separating them. Germline CDR1 reads LGHDT; CDR2 reads YNNKEL (reference sequence). The CDR3 reads CASSQGGTGANVLTF. DNA of the CDR3: TGTGCCAGCAGCCAAGGCGGGACTGGGGCCAACGTCCTGACTTTC.

This chain joins TRBV11-1 and TRBJ1-1; D is possibly TRBD1 (5 bases). Looked up from germline, CDR1 is SGHAT and CDR2 is FQDESV (reference sequence). V was clipped by 3 bases and J by 0 bases, with 11 bases between them. The CDR3 length is 15 residues. The CDR3 sequence: CASSLTAALNTEAFF. CDR3 bases: TGTGCCAGCAGCTTGACAGCAGCGCTGAACACTGAAGCTTTCTTT.

This clonotype occurred a few times. The chain combines TRBV6-1 with TRBJ1-2, with 7 bases identical to TRBD1. The CDR3 has 13 residues. V lost 5 bases, J lost 4 bases, and 4 bases stayed unmatched. Germline CDR1 and CDR2: MNHNS and SASEGT. The CDR3 nucleotides are TGTGCCAGCAGTCGTCGGGACAGCTATGGCTACACCTTC. This translates into CASSRRDSYGYTF.

This sequence joins TRBV10-1 and TRBJ2-4, with D possibly matching TRBD2 (6 bases). V was pared by 4 bases and J by 7 bases, with 11 bases between. Germline V gene sequence: CDR1 WNHNN, CDR2 SYGVQD (reference sequence). The CDR3 totals 13 residues. This CDR3 reads CASSAQEGNIQYF. The DNA of the CDR3 is TGCGCCAGCAGTGCCCAGGAGGGGAACATTCAGTACTTC.

This clonotype has only a few counts. The chain employs TRBV9 and TRBJ2-1; 8 positions agree with TRBD1. Trimming removed 3 bases from V and 1 base from J; junction bases left unmatched: 9. This CDR3 is built from 17 residues. CDR1 is SGDLS and CDR2 is YYNGEE in the germline V gene. CDR3 nucleotide sequence: TGTGCCAGCAGCGGGACAGGGAGCCTAACTTCCTACAATGAGCAGTTCTTC. The encoded protein is CASSGTGSLTSYNEQFF.

This clonotype occurred many times. The CDR3 spells CASRPGLGNTGELFF. The CDR3 DNA is TGCGCCAGCAGGCCGGGACTTGGGAACACCGGGGAGCTGTTTTTT. This chain links TRBV5-1 with TRBJ2-2, with a weak D call TRBD2 (6 bases). The CDR3 is made up of 15 amino acids. Germline V lookup: CDR1 SGHRS, CDR2 YFSETQ. V was clipped by 5 bases and J by 1 base, with 12 bases between them.

The chain links TRBV5-4 to TRBJ2-1; possible D gene TRBD1, 5 bases. The CDR3 consists of 15 residues. V was cut by 0 bases and J by 7 bases, with 14 bases left in between. CDR1 and CDR2 from the germline V gene are SGHNT and YYREEE (reference sequence). The CDR3 spells CASSLAAGSRNEQFF. CDR3 nucleotides: TGTGCCAGCAGCTTGGCGGCAGGGTCGAGGAATGAGCAGTTCTTC.

The sample holds many counts of this clonotype. This chain links TRBV6-1 with TRBJ1-5; D uncertain. The CDR3 runs to 13 residues. Between the trimmed V and J ends, which lost 3 bases and 6 bases, there was a span of 9 bases. CDR1 and CDR2 (germline): MNHNS, SASEGT. This CDR3 is CASSELDGQPQHF. CDR3 sequence (DNA): TGTGCCAGCAGTGAGCTGGACGGTCAGCCCCAGCATTTT.

The chain combines TRBV20-1 with TRBJ2-7, with D possibly called TRBD1 or TRBD2 (5 bases each). The CDR3 sequence is 14 residues long. V lost 8 bases and J 2 bases, leaving 19 bases between the germline ends. Germline V CDR1 and CDR2: DFQATT, SNEGSKA (reference sequence). CDR3 in DNA: TGCAGTATTCCCGCCCGGGACGGCCCCTACGAGCAGTACTTC. Its protein product is CSIPARDGPYEQYF.

Notes on this clonotype: A much bigger clone sits one base away, suggesting this may be a read error. The CDR3 nucleotides are TGCAGTGCTAGTCGACCGGGACAGGGTAGCGTGAATACGCGGTATTTT. It codes for CSASRPGQGSVNTRYF. The chain links TRBV20-1 to TRBJ2-3; 9 nucleotides align to TRBD1. The germline CDR1 and CDR2 sequences are DFQATT and SNEGSKA (reference sequence). The CDR3 has 16 residues.

This clonotype was observed at least ten times. The rearrangement links TRBV5-1 to TRBJ2-7; TRBD1 matches 7 bases. CDR3 size: 15 residues. CDR1 and CDR2 from the germline V gene are SGHRS and YFSETQ. Trimming cost V 4 bases and J 0 bases; bases outside gene matches: 7. The CDR3 nucleotides are TGCGCCAGCAGCAGAGAGGGACAGATCTCCTACGAGCAGTACTTC. Its protein is CASSREGQISYEQYF.

This clonotype was recorded at least ten times. This rearrangement joins TRBV5-1 to TRBJ1-1; 9 bases match TRBD1. There are 15 residues in the CDR3. Trimming removed 5 bases from V and 4 bases from J; junction bases left unmatched: 9. Germline loops: CDR1 SGHRS, CDR2 YFSETQ. Here the CDR3 reads CASRKNRGPGTEAFF. The DNA of the CDR3 is TGCGCCAGCAGAAAGAACAGGGGGCCTGGCACTGAAGCTTTCTTT. The full variable domain, completed using reference TRBV5-1 and TRBJ1-1, is KAGVTQTPRYLIKTRGQQVTLSCSPISGHRSVSWYQQTPGQGLQFLFEYFSETQRNKGNFPGRFSGRQFSNSRSEMNVSTLELGDSALYLCASRKNRGPGTEAFFGQGTRLTVV.

There are a few counts of this clonotype. This may come from a read error, since a much larger clone is one base off. The chain recombines TRBV11-2 with TRBJ2-1, with 13 bases that match TRBD2. The CDR3 sequence is 15 residues long. Looked up from germline, CDR1 is SGHAT and CDR2 is FQNNGV. Here the CDR3 reads CVSSPGLAGAREQFF. The CDR3 coding sequence is TGTGTCAGCAGCCCCGGACTAGCGGGGGCGAGGGAGCAGTTCTTC.

In this sample, this clonotype turned up a few times. J is TRBJ1-3 and V is TRBV20-1; D gene ambiguous. The CDR3 spans 14 residues. From germline, CDR1 is DFQATT and CDR2 SNEGSKA (reference sequence). V shed 3 bases and J shed 0 bases, with 9 bases lying between them. The CDR3 DNA follows: TGCAGTGCTAGGGCCTCCAGCTCTGGAAACACCATATATTTT. Translated: CSARASSSGNTIYF.